The present entry profiles one T cell receptor (beta chain) with its context. Its antigen is as yet unknown. This sample stems from a study of radiotherapy plus CTLA-4 blockade in lung cancer. Broader study findings: Radiotherapy plus ipilimumab was followed by expansion in blood of tumor-derived TCR clones.

Measured with immunoSEQ multiplex PCR; TCRdb has only the in-frame clones, and not every one. The table records about 60,000 clones, 75% to 85% of them present only once. CTLA-4 blockade with ipilimumab, together with focal radiation, was given to patients with chemo-refractory metastatic non-small-cell lung cancer. The source is a human donor with non-small cell lung cancer who had a partial response to radiotherapy plus ipilimumab. The specimen was peripheral blood, collected from a patient treated with radiotherapy plus ipilimumab.

CDR3 nucleotide sequence: TGCGCCAGCAGCCCAGGAGGACAGTCGAATCGAGAAAAACTGTTTTTT. Protein sequence: CASSPGGQSNREKLFF. The rearrangement joins TRBV5-1 to TRBJ1-4, with a possible D match to TRBD1 (6 bases). The CDR3 totals 16 residues. Germline V gene lookup returns CDR1 SGHRS and CDR2 YFSETQ. The V end lost 4 bases, the J end lost 8 bases, and 21 bases lay between the germline ends.